The 10 T cell receptor beta chains reported below all come from one sample, sequenced in a study of beta chain features in type 1 diabetes. Every bit of the isolated RNA underwent reverse transcription, so sequencing read expressed TCRB transcripts. TCRdb keeps only in-frame clones here, not all; method: immunoSEQ multiplex PCR. Among 150,000 or so clones listed, about 10% were seen once. Sequenced input: central memory CD4+ T cells from blood. These receptors all come from a man younger than 35 in good health.

This clone was seen only a few times. The rearrangement uses TRBV4-3 and TRBJ2-5, with a weak D call TRBD2 (6 bases). The DNA end is a closer match to TRBJ2-7, so the J assignment may be wrong. The CDR3 extends over 15 amino acids. Germline lookup yields CDR1 LGHNA and CDR2 YSLEER. For the CDR3, the DNA is TGCGCCAGCAGCCAAGATGGTAGCGGTAATTACGAGCAGTACTTC. This codes for CASSQDGSGNYEQYF.

This clone was counted only a few times. CDR3 in amino acids: CASSLDAGGHEQYF. CDR3 DNA: TGTGCCAGCAGCTTAGACGCAGGGGGCCACGAGCAGTACTTC. This chain joins TRBV11-2 and TRBJ2-7, with 8 bases identical to TRBD1. Trimming cost V 0 bases and J 5 bases; bases outside gene matches: 3. The V gene's germline CDR1 is SGHAT and CDR2 FQNNGV. The CDR3 loop spans 14 amino acids.

This clone has a handful of counts. This rearrangement joins TRBV7-2 to TRBJ2-5; D not certain. The V gene's germline CDR1 is SGHTA and CDR2 FQGNSA. The CDR3 length is 12 residues. V lost 11 bases, J lost 1 base, and 11 bases lay in between. CDR3 bases: TGTGCCGCCCGCGGCATCCAAGAGACCCAGTACTTC. Translating gives CAARGIQETQYF. The complete variable domain, with remaining parts taken from reference TRBV7-2 and TRBJ2-5, reads GAGVSQSPSNKVTEKGKDVELRCDPISGHTALYWYRQSLGQGLEFLIYFQGNSAPDKSGLPSDRFSAERTGGSVSTLTIQRTQQEDSAVYLCAARGIQETQYFGPGTRLLVL.

This clone was seen a handful of times. The V gene is TRBV10-3, the J gene TRBJ2-7, with TRBD2 identical over 10 bases. The V and J ends lost 10 bases and 0 bases, in that order; junction bases with no gene match: 9. The germline V gene encodes CDR1 ENHRY and CDR2 SYGVKD. This CDR3 has 15 residues. The CDR3, as DNA: TGTGCCACCGTAGCGGGGGGACTTGACTCCTACGAGCAGTACTTC. Amino acids: CATVAGGLDSYEQYF.

The chain uses TRBV7-2 and TRBJ2-1; no clear D. Per germline, CDR1 SGHTA and CDR2 FQGNSA. Trimming cost V 1 base and J 12 bases, with 16 bases left between them. The CDR3 sequence is 14 residues long. CDR3 in amino acids: CASSLESTVSSQFF. CDR3 DNA: TGTGCCAGCAGCTTAGAAAGTACAGTATCGTCGCAGTTCTTC.

This clone was seen a handful of times. The chain links TRBV4-2 to TRBJ2-3; 10 bases map to TRBD1. In germline, CDR1 is LGHNA, CDR2 YNFKEQ. The CDR3 has 17 amino acids. V lost 2 bases to trimming and J lost 3 bases; unmatched junction nucleotides: 8. CDR3: CASSQRTGTGATDTQYF. In DNA, the CDR3 is TGTGCCAGCAGCCAACGTACCGGGACAGGGGCAACAGATACGCAGTATTTT.

This clone showed up just a few times. The chain employs TRBV19 and TRBJ1-5, with D possibly TRBD1 on 5 matching bases. The V gene lost 5 bases and the J gene lost 0 bases, with 11 bases spanning the gap. The CDR3 is made up of 15 amino acids. In germline, CDR1 is LNHDA, CDR2 SQIVND (reference sequence). The CDR3 reads CASSATGYSNQPQHF. Here the CDR3 DNA reads TGTGCCAGTAGTGCAACAGGATATAGCAATCAGCCCCAGCATTTT.

V usage is TRBV19 and J usage is TRBJ1-3; unclear D gene. Germline V gene data show CDR1 as LNHDA and CDR2 as SQIVND (reference sequence). Trimming pared 7 bases from V and 3 bases from J, leaving 13 bases between. This CDR3 has 14 residues. The CDR3 loop reads CASTLRTYGNTIYF. DNA of the CDR3: TGTGCCAGTACCCTCCGCACTTATGGAAACACCATATATTTT.

Only a few counts were recorded for this clone. V gene TRBV30 combines with J gene TRBJ1-5, with a tentative D call TRBD1 (6 bases). The CDR3 totals 13 residues. Germline CDR1 and CDR2: GTSNPN and SVGIG (reference sequence). The V end lost 2 bases, the J end lost 4 bases, and 9 bases lay between the germline ends. CDR3 sequence (DNA): TGTGCCTGGAGTCAGGACAGAAATCAGCCCCAGCATTTT. This encodes CAWSQDRNQPQHF.

The rearrangement uses TRBV30 and TRBJ2-2; 9 nucleotides line up with TRBD2. The CDR3 spans 14 residues. From germline, CDR1 is GTSNPN and CDR2 SVGIG (reference sequence). J was trimmed by 3 bases and V by 5 bases; bases with no gene match: 4. CDR3 DNA: TGTGCCTGGGCGGGGGGGCTTGACACCGGGGAGCTGTTTTTT. Its translation: CAWAGGLDTGELFF. The full variable domain, rest sourced from reference TRBV30 and TRBJ2-2, is SQTIHQWPATLVQPVGSPLSLECTVEGTSNPNLYWYRQAAGRGLQLLFYSVGIGQISSEVPQNLSASRPQDRQFILSSKKLLLSDSGFYLCAWAGGLDTGELFFGEGSRLTVL.